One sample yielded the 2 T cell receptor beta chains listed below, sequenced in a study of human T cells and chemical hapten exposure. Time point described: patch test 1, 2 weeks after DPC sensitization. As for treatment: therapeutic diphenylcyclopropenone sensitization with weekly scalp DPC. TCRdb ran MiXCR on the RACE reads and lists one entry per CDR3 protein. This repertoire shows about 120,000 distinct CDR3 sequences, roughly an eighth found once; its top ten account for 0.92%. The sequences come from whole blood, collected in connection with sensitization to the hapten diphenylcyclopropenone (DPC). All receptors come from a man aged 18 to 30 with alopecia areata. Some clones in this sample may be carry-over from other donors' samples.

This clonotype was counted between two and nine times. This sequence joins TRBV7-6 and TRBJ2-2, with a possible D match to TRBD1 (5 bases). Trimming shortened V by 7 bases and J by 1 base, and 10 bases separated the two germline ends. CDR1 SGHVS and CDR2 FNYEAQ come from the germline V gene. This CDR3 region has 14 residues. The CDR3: CASIQGGNTGELFF. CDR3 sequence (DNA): TGTGCCAGCATCCAGGGTGGGAACACCGGGGAGCTGTTTTTT.

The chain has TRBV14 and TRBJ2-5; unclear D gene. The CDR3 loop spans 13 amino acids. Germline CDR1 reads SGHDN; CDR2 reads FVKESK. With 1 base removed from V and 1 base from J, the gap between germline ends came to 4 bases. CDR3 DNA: TGTGCCAGCAGCCAAGTTAGCCAAGAGACCCAGTACTTC. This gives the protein CASSQVSQETQYF.